Presented here are 18 T cell receptor beta chains from one specimen sequenced in a study of blood T cells in healthy people across ages. Then a second PCR, running roughly 7 to 11 cycles, was carried out with a sample-barcoded 5' primer and a J-beta primer mix. TCRdb independently ran MiXCR on the 5' RACE reads; one entry per CDR3 protein. The data hold over 750,000 distinct CDR3 sequences, with 20% to 25% observed a single time. Separately, the same data were catalogued under a study of T cells of mothers and their children.

The sample was blood. The receptor set was obtained from a boy aged 10-17 years in good health.

This chain links TRBV5-1 with TRBJ2-7; 7 nucleotides align to TRBD1. The CDR3 consists of 14 residues. CDR1 and CDR2 from the germline V gene are SGHRS and YFSETQ. The junction had 10 bases not matched to a gene; V was cut back by 7 bases and J by 3 bases. CDR3 in amino acids: CASGPTGTDYEQYF. The CDR3 region has the DNA TGCGCCAGCGGACCGACAGGGACCGACTACGAGCAGTACTTC.

A few counts support this clonotype. This chain connects TRBV5-1 to TRBJ2-5; 14 nucleotides match TRBD2. The last part of the DNA fits TRBJ2-1 better; the J call may be wrong. Germline V CDR1 and CDR2: SGHRS, YFSETQ. The length of the CDR3 is 15 residues. The CDR3 DNA follows: TGCGCCAGCAGCTCCGGGACTAGCGGGAGTGATGAGCAGTTCTTC. Its translation: CASSSGTSGSDEQFF.

This clonotype was recorded a few times. The V and J genes are TRBV7-2 and TRBJ2-7; D may match TRBD1 or TRBD2 (7 bases each). The germline V and J ends were trimmed by 4 bases and 5 bases, with 15 bases remaining between them. The CDR3 totals 14 residues. Germline CDR1 and CDR2: SGHTA and FQGNSA. CDR3 region: CASSSRQGGDEQYF. The CDR3 DNA reads as TGTGCCAGCAGCTCCCGACAGGGAGGGGACGAGCAGTACTTC.

The chain has TRBV6-5 and TRBJ2-3, with unresolved D. The V end was cut by 4 bases, the J end by 14 bases, with 19 bases between. In germline, CDR1 is MNHEY, CDR2 SVGAGI. The CDR3 is 13 residues long. The CDR3 DNA follows: TGTGCCAGCAGTTTCCCACTTGGGCAGAGGTGGTATTTT. This codes for CASSFPLGQRWYF.

This clonotype came up a few times. The chain is built from TRBV7-2 and TRBJ2-5; TRBD2 matches 8 bases. Germline V gene sequence: CDR1 SGHTA, CDR2 FQGNSA. The V gene end was trimmed by 5 bases and the J gene end by 0 bases; junction bases not matched to a gene: 14. CDR3 length: 18 residues. The CDR3 DNA follows: TGTGCCAGCAGCCCCCGTATTAGAGCGGGGGACTACCAAGAGACCCAGTACTTC. This translates into CASSPRIRAGDYQETQYF.

The chain combines TRBV12-3 or TRBV12-4 with TRBJ2-7, with D possibly being TRBD1 (6 bases). V lost 3 bases to trimming and J lost 7 bases, with 19 bases between them. The CDR3 sequence is 15 residues long. CDR3 nucleotides: TGTGCCAGCAGTTTGGTACAGGGAGAGACATCAGAGCAGTACTTC. This translates into CASSLVQGETSEQYF.

This clonotype was observed a handful of times. The chain couples TRBV24-1 to TRBJ2-6; weak D call: TRBD2 (6 bases). The CDR3 is made up of 18 amino acids. V dropped 9 bases and J dropped 1 base, with 21 bases sitting between them. Germline V CDR1 and CDR2: KGHDR, SFDVKD. CDR3 DNA sequence: TGTGCCACCGGGGACTCTGCGACGGCTATTTCTGGGGCCAACGTCCTGACTTTC. This sequence encodes CATGDSATAISGANVLTF.

The CDR3 is CSAGTRMGETQYF. The CDR3 DNA reads as TGCAGTGCTGGTACTAGGATGGGAGAGACCCAGTACTTC. The J gene is TRBJ2-5, the V gene TRBV20-1; D is possibly TRBD2 (5 bases). Trimming cost V 5 bases and J 4 bases, with 14 bases left between them. Germline V CDR1 and CDR2: DFQATT, SNEGSKA (reference sequence). The CDR3 runs to 13 residues.

The genes are TRBV4-3 and TRBJ2-5; D assignment may be TRBD1 or TRBD2 (6 bases each). This CDR3 has 16 amino acids. V shed 1 base and J shed 5 bases, with 17 bases lying between them. In germline, CDR1 is LGHNA, CDR2 YSLEER. The CDR3 loop is CASSQGFRGPGETQYF. The CDR3 region has the DNA TGCGCCAGCAGCCAAGGTTTCCGGGGGCCAGGGGAGACCCAGTACTTC.

This sequence joins TRBV5-8 and TRBJ2-7; 12 bases fit TRBD1. Unmatched junction bases numbered 2, after V lost 2 bases and J lost 8 bases. The germline gives CDR1 SGHTS, CDR2 YDEGEE. The CDR3 loop spans 13 amino acids. CDR3 coding DNA: TGTGCCAGCAGCTTCGGGACAGGGGGCCAGCAGTACTTC. As protein: CASSFGTGGQQYF.

V gene TRBV4-3 combines with J gene TRBJ2-3, with 7 positions matching TRBD2. The CDR3 sequence is 16 residues long. The junction had 13 bases not matched to a gene; V was cut back by 4 bases and J by 6 bases. Germline CDR1 and CDR2: LGHNA and YSLEER. The CDR3 coding sequence is TGCGCCAGCAGCCCGGAACCCGGACTAGGAGGGGATACGCAGTATTTT. It is translated as CASSPEPGLGGDTQYF.

The CDR3 DNA is TGCGCCAGCAGCCAAGAATCCGAAGAGACCCAGTACTTC. Protein product: CASSQESEETQYF. The chain couples TRBV4-3 to TRBJ2-5, with D uncertain. Between the trimmed V and J ends, which lost 0 bases and 3 bases, there was a span of 5 bases. The CDR3 runs 13 residues. Germline CDR1 reads LGHNA; CDR2 reads YSLEER.

This clonotype was counted between two and nine times. The chain links TRBV5-1 to TRBJ1-1; no reliable D call. This CDR3 contains 13 residues. V was cut by 4 bases and J by 1 base, with 8 bases left in between. Germline loops: CDR1 SGHRS, CDR2 YFSETQ. The CDR3 nucleotides read TGCGCCAGCAGCGCGGACGGGAACACTGAAGCTTTCTTT. Its protein product is CASSADGNTEAFF.

The table lists this clonotype with a few counts. The CDR3 DNA reads TGTGCCAGCAGTTCAGGGACAGGGGGATTAGTTCCCTACGAGCAGTACTTC. Its translation: CASSSGTGGLVPYEQYF. The chain carries TRBV12-3 or TRBV12-4 and TRBJ2-7, with 11 bases identical to TRBD1. This CDR3 spans 17 amino acids. J lost 2 bases, V lost 4 bases, and 10 bases had no gene match.

CDR3 protein: CSATSGSNEQYF. CDR3 nucleotide sequence: TGCAGTGCAACTAGCGGGAGCAACGAGCAGTACTTC. The chain joins TRBV20-1 to TRBJ2-1; 11 bases match TRBD2. Near its end, the DNA agrees better with TRBJ2-7, so the J call may be wrong. This CDR3 spans 12 amino acids. CDR1 is DFQATT and CDR2 is SNEGSKA in the germline V gene (reference sequence).

Only a few counts were recorded for this clonotype. The chain recombines TRBV4-3 with TRBJ2-3, with D perhaps TRBD1 (5 bases). Germline CDR1 and CDR2: LGHNA and YSLEER. The CDR3 totals 15 residues. Between the trimmed V and J ends, which lost 0 bases and 6 bases, there was a span of 13 bases. The CDR3 sequence: CASSQDLASGDTQYF. CDR3 nucleotides: TGCGCCAGCAGCCAAGATTTGGCTTCAGGGGATACGCAGTATTTT.

This clonotype was observed a few times. V is TRBV6-2 or TRBV6-3 and J is TRBJ2-5; the D gene is possibly TRBD2 (6 bases). The CDR3 extends over 13 amino acids. The V gene lost 5 bases and the J gene lost 4 bases, with 11 bases spanning the gap. Germline-derived CDR1 and CDR2 are MNHEY and SVGEGT. CDR3 residues: CASSGTSSETQYF. CDR3 in DNA: TGTGCCAGCAGTGGAACTAGCTCAGAGACCCAGTACTTC.

The J gene is TRBJ1-4, the V gene TRBV29-1; D might be TRBD1 (5 bases). Trimming cost V 1 base and J 3 bases, with 12 bases left between them. The V gene's germline CDR1 is SQVTM and CDR2 ANQGSEA. This CDR3 comprises 15 residues. Here the CDR3 DNA reads TGCAGCGTTGAAGGAGGGGTAGGGTCTAATGAAAAACTGTTTTTT. Its protein is CSVEGGVGSNEKLFF.